Reported below is one TCR beta chain. Its antigen is undetermined. This entry belongs to a study of T cell repertoires in cytomegalovirus infection. Study-level background: CMV infection plus the matching HLA type was flagged by public TCR beta signatures. Whole-study findings and limits: Cumulative public TCR beta family frequency identified carriers of CMV plus the relevant HLA. What dominated the ex vivo response were HLA-C-restricted CMV-specific TCR beta clonotypes.

TCRdb independently ran MiXCR on the reads; one entry per CDR3 protein. The sample has 150,000 to 200,000 distinct CDR3 sequences; 25% to 30% are singletons. With V trimmed by 4 bases and J by 8 bases, 6 bases remained unmatched. CDR1 is SGHVS and CDR2 is FQNEAQ in the germline V gene. CDR3 length: 15 amino acids. The sequence was collected from a human donor in good health (CMV status not recorded). Some clones in this sample may be carry-over from other donors' samples. The sample comprised PBMCs. The V call is TRBV7-8, the J call TRBJ1-6; TRBD1 agrees at 9 bases. The CDR3 sequence: CASSSWDRVDSPLHF. As DNA, the CDR3 is TGTGCCAGCAGCTCCTGGGACAGGGTCGATTCACCCCTCCACTTT.